The sequence of this T cell receptor (beta chain) was determined in a study of regulatory T cells in long-lasting Graves disease. The table lists this clonotype with many counts. The antigen is undetermined. Time point reported: persistent/refractory GD, antithyroid drugs over 5 years with positive TRAb. The TCR library was made from RNA extracted from PBMCs. The study's findings and limits: Persistent patients shared more public clonotypes (about 2,700) than newly diagnosed patients (about 940). Favored usage of TRBV28, TRBJ1-2 and TRBJ2-5 was recorded in persistent disease.

In germline, CDR1 is MDHEN, CDR2 SYDVKM. The CDR3 has 14 amino acids. Trimming left V 4 bases short and J 3 bases short, with 13 bases between. HTBI primers from iRepertoire and Arm-PCR of CDR3 regions yielded the TCR beta libraries. TCRdb re-analysed the multiplex PCR reads in MiXCR, keeping a single row per CDR3 protein. Here the sample spans a few hundred thousand distinct CDR3 sequences, roughly 21% being singletons. The sequence was collected from a female donor with Graves disease. This rearrangement joins TRBV28 to TRBJ2-7, with D unresolved. Sequences were derived from peripheral blood mononuclear cells (PBMCs), sampled when the disease was refractory, from a patient treated with antithyroid drugs. The CDR3 nucleotides read TGTGCCAGCAGTTCTTTAAATATCGGCTACGAGCAGTACTTC. Translated, it gives CASSSLNIGYEQYF. Supplemented by reference TRBV28 and TRBJ2-7, the full variable domain reads DVKVTQSSRYLVKRTGEKVFLECVQDMDHENMFWYRQDPGLGLRLIYFSYDVKMKEKGDIPEGYSVSREKKERFSLILESASTNQTSMYLCASSSLNIGYEQYFGPGTRLTVT.